This record concerns one T cell receptor beta chain sequence. This sample was included in a study of shared T cell receptors in the human thymus. Method: immunoSEQ multiplex PCR; TCRdb's copy keeps in-frame clones and lacks some. The data contain about 540,000 clones, about four fifths of them singletons. CDR3 length: 15 amino acids. Germline V gives CDR1 LGHNT, CDR2 FRNRAP. V gave up 1 base and J gave up 2 bases, with 9 bases separating them. These same data were also listed under a study on human thymus T cells.

This clonotype was sampled from a boy in the first two years of life with a congenital heart defect. What was sequenced was thymocytes. The chain combines TRBV12-5 with TRBJ2-1, with a weak D call TRBD1 (5 bases). The CDR3: CASGLGQGTYNEQFF. CDR3 coding DNA: TGTGCTAGTGGTTTGGGCCAGGGCACCTACAATGAGCAGTTCTTC. Full variable domain (remainder filled in from reference TRBV12-5 and TRBJ2-1): DARVTQTPRHKVTEMGQEVTMRCQPILGHNTVFWYRQTMMQGLELLAYFRNRAPLDDSGMPKDRFSAEMPDATLATLKIQPSEPRDSAVYFCASGLGQGTYNEQFFGPGTRLTVL.